This entry concerns a single T cell receptor beta chain. These data come from a study of CD8+ T cells in alopecia areata. Across the study: Administration of oral tofacitinib to treated patients was at 5 to 10 mg twice daily.

The germline V and J ends were trimmed by 6 bases and 8 bases, with 13 bases remaining between them. Germline assignment: CDR1 MNHEY and CDR2 SVGAGI. This CDR3 comprises 13 residues. Treatment described: oral pan-JAK inhibitor, 5-10 mg twice daily. RNA extraction and reverse transcription yielded cDNA as sequencing template. The protocol was immunoSEQ multiplex PCR, while the TCRdb copy is restricted to in-frame clones and leaves out a portion. Of about 190,000 clones in the sample, over 60% were seen once. The chain has TRBV6-5 and TRBJ1-4; TRBD1 is a possible D gene (5 bases). The source was CD4+ T cells sorted from blood, collected at week 4, from a patient treated with tofacitinib. This sequence originates from a human donor with alopecia areata. The CDR3 protein is CASSRNWGEKLFF. The CDR3 DNA sequence: TGTGCCAGCAGCCGGAACTGGGGGGAAAAACTGTTTTTT.